A single sample is the source of the 22 T cell receptor beta chains below, sequenced in a study of CD8 T cells in Susac syndrome. RNA in amounts of roughly 0.5 to 1 ug was reverse transcribed with random hexamers. TCRdb ran MiXCR on the immunoSEQ multiplex PCR reads and lists one entry per CDR3 protein. The sample includes approximately 80,000 distinct CDR3 sequences, roughly 90% of them seen just once. Sequencing input: CD8+ T cells from PBMCs. The source of these receptors is a human donor with multiple sclerosis.

This chain connects TRBV13 to TRBJ2-1; maybe TRBD2 (5 bases). Trimming removed 4 bases from V and 4 bases from J, with 11 bases in between. The CDR3 has 14 amino acids. In germline, CDR1 is PRHDT, CDR2 FYEKMQ (reference sequence). In nucleotides, the CDR3 is TGTGCCAGCAGCTCCCGGGGTCCTTACAATGAGCAGTTCTTC. It specifies CASSSRGPYNEQFF.

This clonotype was seen a few times. The genes are TRBV7-2 and TRBJ1-5; the D is unclear. From germline, CDR1 is SGHTA and CDR2 FQGNSA. The CDR3 runs to 13 residues. V was cut by 5 bases and J by 5 bases, with 10 bases left in between. CDR3 loop: CASSEGAYQPQHF. The CDR3 DNA is TGTGCCAGCAGCGAAGGAGCATATCAGCCCCAGCATTTT.

The gene calls are TRBV30 and TRBJ2-2; either TRBD1 or TRBD2 may supply D (5 bases each). Germline-derived CDR1 and CDR2 are GTSNPN and SVGIG (reference sequence). V was cut by 5 bases and J by 4 bases, with 14 bases left in between. CDR3 length equals 14 residues. The CDR3 is CAWASGPRTGELFF. CDR3 coding DNA: TGTGCCTGGGCATCGGGACCGCGCACCGGGGAGCTGTTTTTT.

The chain has TRBV7-9 and TRBJ2-7; 10 bases are a match to TRBD2. Germline V gene lookup returns CDR1 SEHNR and CDR2 FQNEAQ (reference sequence). V lost 1 base, J lost 7 bases, and 13 bases stayed unmatched. This CDR3 comprises 17 residues. The CDR3 DNA sequence: TGTGCCAGCAGCTTAGGGATTACTAGCGGGAATTACGTTGAGCAGTACTTC. Translation gives CASSLGITSGNYVEQYF. Based on the CDR3 plus reference TRBV7-9 and TRBJ2-7, the full variable domain is DTGVSQNPRHKITKRGQNVTFRCDPISEHNRLYWYRQTLGQGPEFLTYFQNEAQLEKSRLLSDRFSAERPKGSFSTLEIQRTEQGDSAMYLCASSLGITSGNYVEQYFGPGTRLTVT.

The rearrangement joins TRBV29-1 to TRBJ1-1, with a weak D call TRBD1 (5 bases). This CDR3 spans 13 amino acids. V was pared by 1 base and J by 3 bases, with 9 bases between. CDR1 is SQVTM, CDR2 ANQGSEA, per germline. The CDR3 here is CSVEVGGDTEAFF. DNA of the CDR3: TGCAGCGTTGAAGTTGGAGGGGACACTGAAGCTTTCTTT.

This rearrangement joins TRBV4-3 to TRBJ2-2; a possible D gene is TRBD1 (6 bases). The length of the CDR3 is 15 residues. V shed 1 base and J shed 4 bases, with 10 bases lying between them. Germline lookup yields CDR1 LGHNA and CDR2 YSLEER. This CDR3 reads CASSQAAGVTGELFF. The CDR3 nucleotides are TGCGCCAGCAGCCAAGCTGCAGGGGTCACCGGGGAGCTGTTTTTT.

The V and J genes are TRBV13 and TRBJ2-7; D gene ambiguous. This CDR3 region has 11 residues. The germline V gene encodes CDR1 PRHDT and CDR2 FYEKMQ (reference sequence). V lost 5 bases, J lost 5 bases, and 7 bases lay in between. CDR3 residues: CASSLENEQYF. In DNA, the CDR3 is TGTGCCAGCAGCCTGGAGAACGAGCAGTACTTC.

The chain has TRBV28 and TRBJ2-2; TRBD2 is a possible D gene (6 bases). Germline-derived CDR1 and CDR2 are MDHEN and SYDVKM. The CDR3 loop spans 13 amino acids. Trimming removed 8 bases from V and 7 bases from J, with 14 bases in between. CDR3 protein: CASCGEDIGELFF. CDR3 nucleotide sequence: TGTGCCAGCTGCGGGGAGGACATCGGGGAGCTGTTTTTT. Full variable domain (missing parts from reference TRBV28 and TRBJ2-2): DVKVTQSSRYLVKRTGEKVFLECVQDMDHENMFWYRQDPGLGLRLIYFSYDVKMKEKGDIPEGYSVSREKKERFSLILESASTNQTSMYLCASCGEDIGELFFGEGSRLTVL.

The V gene is TRBV30, the J gene TRBJ1-1, with no clear D. Germline CDR1 and CDR2: GTSNPN and SVGIG (reference sequence). This CDR3 region has 13 residues. V lost 5 bases to trimming and J lost 4 bases, with 14 bases between them. The CDR3 DNA follows: TGTGCCTGGGACGCCACCTTGGGCACTGAAGCTTTCTTT. Amino acids: CAWDATLGTEAFF. Supplemented by reference TRBV30 and TRBJ1-1, the full variable domain reads SQTIHQWPATLVQPVGSPLSLECTVEGTSNPNLYWYRQAAGRGLQLLFYSVGIGQISSEVPQNLSASRPQDRQFILSSKKLLLSDSGFYLCAWDATLGTEAFFGQGTRLTVV.

The V and J genes are TRBV19 and TRBJ2-3, with D maybe TRBD2 (5 bases). This CDR3 is built from 14 residues. The V end was cut by 3 bases, the J end by 11 bases, with 18 bases between. Germline CDR1 LNHDA, CDR2 SQIVND (reference sequence). The CDR3 DNA is TGTGCCAGTAGTATGGAGGCTCATCCGTGGGGGCAGTATTTT. Translating gives CASSMEAHPWGQYF.

The chain is built from TRBV9 and TRBJ1-4; no clear D gene. CDR3 length equals 15 residues. In germline, CDR1 is SGDLS, CDR2 YYNGEE. Trimming removed 4 bases from V and 0 bases from J, with 10 bases in between. CDR3 sequence reads: CASSLSGSTNEKLFF. As DNA, the CDR3 is TGTGCCAGCAGCTTATCAGGATCAACTAATGAAAAACTGTTTTTT.

The gene calls are TRBV6-1 and TRBJ1-2; TRBD1 matches 7 bases. This CDR3 spans 13 amino acids. Germline V gene sequence: CDR1 MNHNS, CDR2 SASEGT. V was clipped by 2 bases and J by 5 bases; unmatched bases: 2. The CDR3 spells CASSEQGDYGYTF. The CDR3 DNA follows: TGTGCCAGCAGTGAACAGGGGGATTATGGCTACACCTTC.

The chain employs TRBV5-1 and TRBJ2-2; TRBD1 matches 8 bases. This CDR3 spans 15 amino acids. Germline V gives CDR1 SGHRS, CDR2 YFSETQ. Trimming took 0 bases from V and 7 from J; bases not matched to a gene: 5. This CDR3 reads CASSLEAGGSGELFF. Here the CDR3 DNA reads TGCGCCAGCAGCTTGGAGGCAGGGGGCAGCGGGGAGCTGTTTTTT.

In this sample, this clonotype turned up once. The J gene is TRBJ1-1, the V gene TRBV12-3 or TRBV12-4; D uncertain. The CDR3 contains 13 residues. The V end was cut by 3 bases, the J end by 3 bases, with 8 bases between. CDR3 amino acids: CASSFFSDTEAFF. The CDR3 nucleotides read TGTGCCAGCAGTTTTTTCTCGGACACTGAAGCTTTCTTT.

The gene calls are TRBV10-3 and TRBJ1-1; D is unresolved. The V gene lost 8 bases and the J gene lost 0 bases, with 10 bases spanning the gap. Per the germline V gene, CDR1 is ENHRY and CDR2 is SYGVKD. The CDR3 spans 13 residues. CDR3 region: CAICAAVNTEAFF. The CDR3 nucleotides read TGTGCCATCTGTGCAGCGGTGAACACTGAAGCTTTCTTT.

This clonotype was picked up one time. V and J are TRBV9 and TRBJ1-1; D gene ambiguous. The germline V gene has CDR1 SGDLS and CDR2 YYNGEE. There are 16 residues in the CDR3. With 0 bases removed from V and 3 bases from J, the gap between germline ends came to 15 bases. Here the CDR3 DNA reads TGTGCCAGCAGCGTAGGAGGTGGGAGAAGGGACACTGAAGCTTTCTTT. Protein: CASSVGGGRRDTEAFF.

V is TRBV20-1 and J is TRBJ2-1; 7 bases fit TRBD2. The CDR3 runs 15 residues. Looked up from germline, CDR1 is DFQATT and CDR2 is SNEGSKA (reference sequence). The V segment lost 1 base and the J segment 1 base; nucleotides outside the gene matches: 4. In DNA form, the CDR3 reads TGCAGTGCTAGAGGTGGAGCGGGATCCTACAATGAGCAGTTCTTC. It encodes CSARGGAGSYNEQFF.

The chain uses TRBV5-1 and TRBJ2-7; D is ambiguous. The CDR3 totals 15 residues. V was trimmed by 2 bases and J by 5 bases, leaving 17 bases between them. Germline V lookup: CDR1 SGHRS, CDR2 YFSETQ. In nucleotides, the CDR3 is TGCGCCAGCAGCTTTGACACAGCCCCCTTGGACGAGCAGTACTTC. Amino acid sequence: CASSFDTAPLDEQYF.

V and J are TRBV4-3 and TRBJ2-6, with no clear D. CDR1 LGHNA and CDR2 YSLEER come from the germline V gene. This CDR3 is built from 16 residues. V was shortened by 1 base and J by 6 bases, with 13 bases between the two germline ends. CDR3 residues: CASSQGFGSAANVLTF. The CDR3 DNA is TGCGCCAGCAGCCAAGGGTTTGGCTCAGCGGCCAACGTCCTGACTTTC.

This chain links TRBV9 with TRBJ2-1; the match to TRBD1 covers 9 bases. Germline V gives CDR1 SGDLS, CDR2 YYNGEE. Trimming took 4 bases from V and 7 from J; bases not matched to a gene: 6. There are 14 residues in the CDR3. CDR3 DNA sequence: TGTGCCAGCAGCCCCCGGACAGGGGAAAATGAGCAGTTCTTC. Encoded protein: CASSPRTGENEQFF.

The rearrangement joins TRBV12-3 or TRBV12-4 to TRBJ1-2; 7 positions match TRBD1. V dropped 5 bases and J dropped 6; count of bases not matched to a gene: 6. CDR3 length equals 13 residues. The CDR3 DNA reads TGTGCCAGCAGTGCAGGGCAGGGGGATGGCTACACCTTC. Amino acids: CASSAGQGDGYTF.

The CDR3 DNA sequence: TGCAGTGCTCCTAGCGGGAGGTTGTACGAGCAGTACTTC. Amino acids: CSAPSGRLYEQYF. The chain has TRBV20-1 and TRBJ2-7, with 11 bases fitting TRBD2. The V and J ends lost 5 bases and 4 bases, in that order; junction bases with no gene match: 4. The CDR3 runs to 13 residues. Germline CDR1 is DFQATT and CDR2 is SNEGSKA (reference sequence).